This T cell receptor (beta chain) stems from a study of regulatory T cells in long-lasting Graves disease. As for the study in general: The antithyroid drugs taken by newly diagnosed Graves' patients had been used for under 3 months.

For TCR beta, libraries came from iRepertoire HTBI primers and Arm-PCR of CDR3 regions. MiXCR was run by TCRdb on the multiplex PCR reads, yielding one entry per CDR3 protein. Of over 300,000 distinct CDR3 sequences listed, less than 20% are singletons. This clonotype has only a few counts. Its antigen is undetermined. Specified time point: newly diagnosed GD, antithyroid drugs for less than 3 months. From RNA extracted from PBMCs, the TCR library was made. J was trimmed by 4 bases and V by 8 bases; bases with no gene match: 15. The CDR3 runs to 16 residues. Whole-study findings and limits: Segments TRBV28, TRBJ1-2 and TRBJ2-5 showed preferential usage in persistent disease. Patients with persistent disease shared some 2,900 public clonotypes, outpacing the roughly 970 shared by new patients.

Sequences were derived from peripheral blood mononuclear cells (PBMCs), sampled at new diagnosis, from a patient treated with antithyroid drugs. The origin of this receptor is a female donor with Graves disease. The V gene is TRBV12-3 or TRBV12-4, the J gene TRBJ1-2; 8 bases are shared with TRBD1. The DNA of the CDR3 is TGTGCCAGCGGCCGACCCTTCGACAGGGGCAGCTATGGCTACACCTTC. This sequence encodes CASGRPFDRGSYGYTF.